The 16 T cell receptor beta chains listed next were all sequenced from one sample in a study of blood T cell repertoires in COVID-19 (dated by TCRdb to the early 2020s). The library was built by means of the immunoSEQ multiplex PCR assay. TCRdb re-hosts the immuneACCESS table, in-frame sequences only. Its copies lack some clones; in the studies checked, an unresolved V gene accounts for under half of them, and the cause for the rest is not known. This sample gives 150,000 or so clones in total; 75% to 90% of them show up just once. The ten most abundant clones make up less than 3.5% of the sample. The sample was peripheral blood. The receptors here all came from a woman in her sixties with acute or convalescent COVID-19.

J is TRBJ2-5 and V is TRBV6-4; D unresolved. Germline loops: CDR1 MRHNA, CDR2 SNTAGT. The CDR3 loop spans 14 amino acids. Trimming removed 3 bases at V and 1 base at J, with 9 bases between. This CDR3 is CASSELGSQETQYF. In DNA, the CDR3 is TGTGCCAGCAGTGAGCTGGGCAGCCAAGAGACCCAGTACTTC.

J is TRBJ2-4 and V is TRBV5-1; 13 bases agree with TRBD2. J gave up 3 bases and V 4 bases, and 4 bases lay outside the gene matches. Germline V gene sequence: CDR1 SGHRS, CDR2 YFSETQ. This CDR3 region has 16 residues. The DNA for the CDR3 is TGCGCCAGCAGCACCGGGACTAGCGGGAACAAAAACATTCAGTACTTC. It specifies CASSTGTSGNKNIQYF.

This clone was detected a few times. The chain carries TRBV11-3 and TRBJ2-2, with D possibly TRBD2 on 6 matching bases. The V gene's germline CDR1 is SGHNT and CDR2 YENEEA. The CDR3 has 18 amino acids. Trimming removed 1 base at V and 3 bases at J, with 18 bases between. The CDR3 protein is CASSLGSIWGEDTGELFF. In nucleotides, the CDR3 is TGTGCCAGCAGCTTAGGATCAATTTGGGGGGAGGACACCGGGGAGCTGTTTTTT.

The CDR3 region has the DNA TGTGCCAGTACCTTCGGCGGGAACACCGGGGAGCTGTTTTTT. Translated, it gives CASTFGGNTGELFF. The chain uses TRBV19 and TRBJ2-2, with no clear D. V dropped 7 bases and J dropped 1 base, with 10 bases sitting between them. There are 14 residues in the CDR3. CDR1 is LNHDA and CDR2 is SQIVND in the germline V gene (reference sequence).

CDR3 coding DNA: TGCGCCAGCAGTTTTCTCCCTATGGGACAGGGGCTCTCTGGGGCCAACGTCCTGACTTTC. It translates to CASSFLPMGQGLSGANVLTF. The V and J genes are TRBV5-1 and TRBJ2-6, with 10 bases identical to TRBD1. The CDR3 extends over 20 amino acids. Germline CDR1 SGHRS, CDR2 YFSETQ. Trimming cost V 5 bases and J 0 bases; bases outside gene matches: 14.

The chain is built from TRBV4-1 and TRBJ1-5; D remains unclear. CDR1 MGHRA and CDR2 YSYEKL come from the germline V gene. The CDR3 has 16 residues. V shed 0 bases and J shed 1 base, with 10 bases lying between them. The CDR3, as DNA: TGCGCCAGCAGCCAAGACCCAGGCACGAGCAATCAGCCCCAGCATTTT. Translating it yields CASSQDPGTSNQPQHF.

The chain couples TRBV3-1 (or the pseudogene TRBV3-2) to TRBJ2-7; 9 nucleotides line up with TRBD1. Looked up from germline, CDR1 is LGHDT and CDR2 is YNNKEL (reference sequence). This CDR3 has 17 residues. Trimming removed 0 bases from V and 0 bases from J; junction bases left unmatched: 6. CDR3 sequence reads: CASSQEPGQGSSYEQYF. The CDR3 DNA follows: TGTGCCAGCAGCCAAGAACCTGGACAGGGGTCCTCCTACGAGCAGTACTTC.

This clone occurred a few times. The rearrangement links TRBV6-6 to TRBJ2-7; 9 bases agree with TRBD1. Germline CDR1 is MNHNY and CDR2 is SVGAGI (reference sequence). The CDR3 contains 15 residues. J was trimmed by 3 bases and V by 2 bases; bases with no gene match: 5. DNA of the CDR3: TGTGCCAGCAGTTACCAACAGGGGGCAAGCTACGAGCAGTACTTC. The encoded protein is CASSYQQGASYEQYF.

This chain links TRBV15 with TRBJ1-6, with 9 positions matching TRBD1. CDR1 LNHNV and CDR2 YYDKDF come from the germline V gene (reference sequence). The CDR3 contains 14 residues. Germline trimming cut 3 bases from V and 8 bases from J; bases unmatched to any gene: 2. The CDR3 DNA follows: TGTGCCACCAGCAGGGACAGGGGTTATTCACCCCTCCACTTT. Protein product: CATSRDRGYSPLHF.

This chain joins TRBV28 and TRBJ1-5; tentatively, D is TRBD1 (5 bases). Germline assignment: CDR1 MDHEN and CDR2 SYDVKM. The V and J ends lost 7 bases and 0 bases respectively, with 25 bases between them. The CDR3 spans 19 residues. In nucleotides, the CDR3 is TGTGCCAGCAAGGGGCCTGCTCCTGGAAGGCTTCATAGCAATCAGCCCCAGCATTTT. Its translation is CASKGPAPGRLHSNQPQHF.

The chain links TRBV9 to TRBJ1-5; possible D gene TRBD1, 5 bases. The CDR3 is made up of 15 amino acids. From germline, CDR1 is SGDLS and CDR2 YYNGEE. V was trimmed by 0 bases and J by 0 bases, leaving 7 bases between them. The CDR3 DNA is TGTGCCAGCAGCGTAGGACAGTTTAGCAATCAGCCCCAGCATTTT. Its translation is CASSVGQFSNQPQHF.

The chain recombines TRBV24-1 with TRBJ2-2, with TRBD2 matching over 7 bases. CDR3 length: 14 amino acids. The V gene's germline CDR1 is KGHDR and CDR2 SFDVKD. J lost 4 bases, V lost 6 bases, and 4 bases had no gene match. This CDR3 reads CATSLLAGTGELFF. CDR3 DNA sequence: TGTGCCACCAGTCTGTTAGCGGGCACCGGGGAGCTGTTTTTT.

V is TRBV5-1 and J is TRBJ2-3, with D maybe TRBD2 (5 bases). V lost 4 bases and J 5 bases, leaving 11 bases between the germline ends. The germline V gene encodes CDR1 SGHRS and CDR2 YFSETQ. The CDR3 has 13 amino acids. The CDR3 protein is CASSAGLGDTQYF. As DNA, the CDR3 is TGCGCCAGCAGCGCCGGACTGGGAGATACGCAGTATTTT.

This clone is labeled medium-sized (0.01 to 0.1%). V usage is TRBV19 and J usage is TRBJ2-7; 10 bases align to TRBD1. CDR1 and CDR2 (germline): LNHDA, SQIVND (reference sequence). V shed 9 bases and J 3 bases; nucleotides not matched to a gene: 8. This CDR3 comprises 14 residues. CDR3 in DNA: TGTGCCAGCCAACCGACAGGGGGCATCTACGAGCAGTACTTC. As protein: CASQPTGGIYEQYF.

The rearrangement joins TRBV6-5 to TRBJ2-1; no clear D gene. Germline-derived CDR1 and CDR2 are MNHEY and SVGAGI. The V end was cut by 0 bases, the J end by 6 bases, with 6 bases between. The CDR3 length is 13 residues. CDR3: CASSYSFSNEQFF. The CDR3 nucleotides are TGTGCCAGCAGTTACTCGTTCTCCAATGAGCAGTTCTTC.

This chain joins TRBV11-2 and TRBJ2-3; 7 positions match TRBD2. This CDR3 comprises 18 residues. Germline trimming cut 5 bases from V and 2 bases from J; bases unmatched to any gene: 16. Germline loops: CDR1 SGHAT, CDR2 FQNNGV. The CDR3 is CASSHGAWGRGHTDTQYF. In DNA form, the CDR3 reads TGTGCCAGCAGCCACGGGGCATGGGGGAGGGGCCACACAGATACGCAGTATTTT.